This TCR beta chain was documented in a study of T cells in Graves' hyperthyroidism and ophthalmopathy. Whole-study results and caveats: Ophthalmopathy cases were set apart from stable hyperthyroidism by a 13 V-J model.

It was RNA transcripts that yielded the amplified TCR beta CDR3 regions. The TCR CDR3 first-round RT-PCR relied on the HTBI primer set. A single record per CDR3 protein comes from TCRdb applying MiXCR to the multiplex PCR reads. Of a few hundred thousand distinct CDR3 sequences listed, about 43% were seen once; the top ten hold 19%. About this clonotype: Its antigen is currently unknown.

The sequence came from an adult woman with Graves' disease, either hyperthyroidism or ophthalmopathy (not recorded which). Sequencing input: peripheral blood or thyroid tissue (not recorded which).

The DNA of the CDR3 is TGTGCCAGCAAAGGGATCTATGGCTACACCTTC. Translating it yields CASKGIYGYTF. This chain uses TRBV25-1 with TRBJ1-2; no clear D. Deletions cut 7 bases from V and 4 bases from J, with 7 bases between. CDR3 length: 11 amino acids. Germline loops: CDR1 MGHDK, CDR2 SYGVNS.